This TCR beta chain emerged from a study of shared clonotypes between healthy human individuals (dated by TCRdb to the early 2020s). Background on the whole study: The cohort comprised two women and a few men aged 18 to 49 years. The study deeply sequenced blood TCR repertoires of about five healthy adults to estimate repertoire size and the extent of clonotype sharing between individuals. For each donor, three plates each were used for CD4 naive and CD4 memory, two plates were used for CD8 naive, and one plate was used for CD8 memory. To increase sequencing depth and limit assay-specific biases, TCR repertoire library preparation and sequencing were carried out by different laboratories using diverse techniques. Leukapheresis yielded between about 0.85 and 9.5 billion PBMCs per donor.

Points the paper makes about the study in general: Estimated clonotype richness was generally larger for naive than for memory subsets. Rarefaction of sorted-subset datasets indicated incomplete sequencing despite the large sequencing depth. Only blood was sampled, and tissue TCR repertoires likely differ from those in blood. Based on pairwise subsampling, the degree of clonotype sharing among donors was expected to be affected by sequencing depth. When four donors were compared, the shared fraction of clonotypes was roughly 5% for naive CD4, about 4% for naive CD8, 2% to 2.5% for memory CD4, and 0.35% to 0.4% for memory CD8. The small number of donors limited the genetic and exposure-history diversity represented. Higher generation probabilities were observed for clonotypes shared by all four sorted-subset donors than for non-shared clonotypes.

Using the deep immunoSEQ assay, multiplex PCR amplified TCR CDR3 regions from genomic DNA. For each cell subset, the extracted genomic DNA was distributed evenly across all wells of several immunoSEQ 96-well plates, and each plate served as one replicate. Each replicate PCR for sorted subsets received approximately 220 ng genomic DNA, equal to 28,000 or so T cell genomes. The purified libraries were quantified using a Qubit 3.0 fluorometer, sized with a Bioanalyzer 2100, and then quantified again using the KAPA Library Quantification kit. Each immunoSEQ 96-well plate was sequenced on its own single-read 150-cycle Illumina NextSeq 550 flow cell. The authors processed their data as follows. Because only junctional sequences without quality scores were contained in the immunoSEQ output, filtering matching that applied to full-length reads could not be performed. Sequences were annotated with PyIR, a Python wrapper for IgBLAST v1.9, using IMGT germline references to assign V/J genes and CDR3. Reads with weak V/J assignments (E-value above 1e-6), missing CDR3, stop codons, out-of-frame junctions, or ambiguous translated residues were removed. A V3J clonotype was defined by an identical inferred V gene, J gene, and CDR3 amino acid sequence. Percentage overlap between repertoires was calculated by dividing the number of shared unique clonotypes by the size of the smaller repertoire. Richness of each repertoire was evaluated using RTK rarefaction, the Chao1 estimator, and Recon v2.1 estimates of unobserved clonotypes. Generation probabilities for all TCRbeta clonotypes obtained by the gDNA method from a few donors were computed using OLGA. TCRdb mirrors the immuneACCESS table, restricted to in-frame sequences. Some clones are absent from its copies; in checked studies, under half trace to an unresolved V gene, and the reason for the others is unknown. The V and J calls and clone size come from that table; D and trimming were worked out from the DNA. The sample profile shows hundreds of thousands of clones; 90% to 97% of them were found once. The biggest ten clones account for about 0.12% of the sample.

CD8 naive samples were obtained by positive selection for CCR7 among CD45RO-negative cells, yielding a CD45RA+CCR7+ population from which TemRA cells were excluded. The donors were healthy, HIV-negative adults who had no recently reported acute infections or vaccinations. Every donor was a Caucasian adult living in Nashville, Tennessee, USA. Blood was obtained by leukapheresis, after which PBMCs were separated by Ficoll-Histopaque density gradient centrifugation and cryopreserved in liquid nitrogen vapor phase. Analytical flow cytometry was used to check the purity and quantity of each magnetically sorted T cell population. Each sorted fraction had its genomic DNA isolated and then quantified by UV absorbance on a Nanodrop 2000c. Regarding this clone: No cognate antigen has been identified for it. There are no base qualities to consult, and no much larger clone falls within one base.

V drops 1 base and J drops 2 bases, leaving 3 bases in between. The CDR3, from cysteine to phenylalanine, totals 14 residues. Solely the CDR3 DNA is kept, with 42 bases framed from the first base. As encoded in the germline V gene, CDR1 is SGHVS while CDR2 is FNYEAQ. This sequence uses TRBV7-6 and TRBJ2-6; no D gene is confidently identified. This receptor was taken from a woman in her thirties in good health. Sample: naive CD8+ T cells sorted from blood. Explained via the paper, the cell subset or site label denotes: CD45RA+CCR7+. The CDR3 protein is CASSLVPGANVLTF. The sequenced DNA is TGTGCCAGCAGCTTAGTTCCTGGGGCCAACGTCCTGACTTTC.